This TCR beta chain is drawn from a study of cytomegalovirus exposure and HLA in healthy donors. V dropped 1 base and J dropped 8; count of bases not matched to a gene: 5. Germline values: CDR1 SGHRS, CDR2 YFSETQ. The CDR3 length is 14 residues. Libraries were prepared by immunoSEQ multiplex PCR; TCRdb keeps only in-frame clonotypes and omits some of them. The profile shows under 200,000 clones, around nine tenths of them singletons. Donors came from a validation cohort of about 110 subjects, distinct from the first 666-subject cohort. The receptor was isolated from a woman between 18 and 29 years old in good health and CMV-seronegative. The sample was PBMCs. The genes are TRBV5-1 and TRBJ1-4; TRBD1 agrees at 7 bases. The CDR3 DNA reads as TGCGCCAGCAGCTTGACAGGGGTAGGCGAAAAACTGTTTTTT. Protein product: CASSLTGVGEKLFF.